The TCR beta chain under discussion was sequenced for a study of CD4 T cells in relation to SARS-CoV-2 and coronaviruses. Looking at the study overall: After roughly 9 days of antigen culture, PBMC TCR beta CDR3s were sequenced.

CD4+ T cells from unexposed donors were obtained before the COVID-19 pandemic (2011-2018). The cells were cultured for approximately ten days before CD4+ T cells were isolated. Cells permitting, SARS-CoV-2 S/N and four cold-coronavirus spikes were tested on unexposed-donor CD4+ T cells. Whole-study results and caveats: Crossreactive clones expanded significantly less to SARS-CoV-2 than monoreactive clones.

Sequenced by immunoSEQ multiplex PCR; TCRdb stores in-frame clones only, minus some. This sample has tens of thousands of clones, with more than 70% found just once. About this clone: The antigen is unknown.

Trimming cost V 3 bases and J 0 bases; bases outside gene matches: 5. Germline CDR1 MDHEN, CDR2 SYDVKM. The CDR3 covers 16 residues. The chain combines TRBV28 with TRBJ2-1; TRBD2 matches 7 bases. Sequenced: CD4+ T cells from PBMCs, cultured in vitro. The receptor comes from a human donor in good health. CDR3 in amino acids: CASSFTIAGSYNEQFF. The CDR3 DNA follows: TGTGCCAGCAGTTTCACGATAGCGGGCTCCTACAATGAGCAGTTCTTC.